A single sample is the source of the 25 T cell receptor beta chains below, sequenced in a study of post-analysis software for immune sequencing data. Study-wide points: In patients, TRBV5-6, TRBV5-1 and TRBV20-1 belonged to several TRBV segments found more frequently than in controls.

No antigen is known for these receptors. Unique molecular identifiers tagged the TCR beta cDNA libraries. Via MiXCR, TCRdb re-called the PCR reads, giving one row per CDR3 protein. Among 150,000 to 200,000 distinct CDR3 sequences listed, 30% were seen once. What was sequenced was blood. These receptor sequences come from a girl between 10 and 17 years old with multiple sclerosis.

On this clonotype itself: One end of the junction is discordant with germline, which a read error may explain. The V call is TRBV20-1, the J call TRBJ2-7; TRBD1 or TRBD2 may be the D gene (5 bases each). Germline V gives CDR1 DFQATT, CDR2 SNEGSKA (reference sequence). The CDR3 spans 12 residues. The chain's CDR3 is CRAREGSGNQYF. CDR3 in DNA: TGCAGGGCTAGAGAGGGGTCGGGGAACCAGTACTTC.

This clonotype was seen at least ten times. The gene calls are TRBV12-3 or TRBV12-4 and TRBJ2-7; D not certain. CDR3 length: 13 residues. Trimming shortened V by 3 bases and J by 3 bases, and 9 bases separated the two germline ends. CDR3 region: CASSLVSIYEQYF. CDR3 nucleotide sequence: TGTGCCAGCAGTTTGGTCTCGATCTACGAGCAGTACTTC.

There are a few counts of this clonotype. The chain employs TRBV25-1 and TRBJ2-3; 8 bases agree with TRBD1. Losses at the gene ends were 4 bases for V and 5 bases for J; bases not matched to a gene: 8. From germline, CDR1 is MGHDK and CDR2 SYGVNS. The CDR3 contains 15 residues. The CDR3 is CASSARQGAGDTQYF. In nucleotides, the CDR3 is TGTGCCAGCAGTGCACGGCAGGGGGCTGGAGATACGCAGTATTTT.

This clonotype appeared a few times. V gene TRBV28 combines with J gene TRBJ1-5; D is unclear. The V end was cut by 5 bases, the J end by 0 bases, with 17 bases between. The CDR3 runs 17 residues. Germline values: CDR1 MDHEN, CDR2 SYDVKM. CDR3: CASSPPRRASSNQPQHF. CDR3 in DNA: TGTGCCAGCAGTCCCCCCCGGCGGGCGAGTAGCAATCAGCCCCAGCATTTT.

V is TRBV2 and J is TRBJ2-5; D remains ambiguous. Germline assignment: CDR1 SNHLY and CDR2 FYNNEI. V gave up 0 bases and J gave up 7 bases, with 15 bases separating them. This CDR3 contains 15 residues. CDR3 in DNA: TGTGCCAGCAGTGAAGCAGGTGATATGGGAAGGACCCAGTACTTC. As protein: CASSEAGDMGRTQYF.

The V gene is TRBV7-3, the J gene TRBJ2-1; D not resolved. Germline V CDR1 and CDR2: SGHTA, FQGTGA. The CDR3 extends over 14 amino acids. V was trimmed by 4 bases and J by 6 bases, leaving 13 bases between them. The CDR3 nucleotides read TGTGCCAGCAGCTCCTCGGGTAGCTCCAATGAGCAGTTCTTC. Residues: CASSSSGSSNEQFF.

V and J are TRBV15 and TRBJ1-2; tentatively, D is TRBD1 (6 bases). This CDR3 region has 14 residues. CDR1 LNHNV and CDR2 YYDKDF come from the germline V gene (reference sequence). V lost 3 bases to trimming and J lost 2 bases, with 10 bases between them. The CDR3 DNA sequence: TGTGCCACCAGCAGCCCCGGGACAAACTATGGCTACACCTTC. Protein: CATSSPGTNYGYTF.

There are a few counts of this clonotype. The CDR3 loop is CASNPSPMSGEQYF. The CDR3 region has the DNA TGTGCCAGCAATCCGTCTCCCATGAGTGGCGAGCAGTACTTC. V is TRBV27 and J is TRBJ2-7, with D uncertain. Trimming removed 7 bases from V and 6 bases from J, with 19 bases in between. The V gene's germline CDR1 is MNHEY and CDR2 SMNVEV (reference sequence). This CDR3 region has 14 residues.

The CDR3 loop is CASSPPERNEQFF. The CDR3 nucleotides read TGTGCCAGCAGCCCCCCGGAAAGGAATGAGCAGTTCTTC. The chain combines TRBV12-3 or TRBV12-4 with TRBJ2-1, with D hard to call. Deletions cut 6 bases from V and 7 bases from J, with 13 bases between. CDR3 length: 13 amino acids.

A note on this clonotype: This clone may be a read error of a much larger clone one base away. The rearrangement uses TRBV29-1 and TRBJ2-7, with TRBD1 identical over 7 bases. The CDR3 has 13 residues. CDR1 and CDR2 from the germline V gene are SQVTM and ANQGSEA. The CDR3 DNA follows: TGCAGCGCCTTCGGACAGGTTACTGGGGAGCGGTACTTC. It is translated as CSAFGQVTGERYF.

This clonotype occurred many times. This rearrangement joins TRBV10-2 to TRBJ2-5; D not resolved. The CDR3 length is 11 residues. V gave up 7 bases and J gave up 4 bases, with 7 bases separating them. Looked up from germline, CDR1 is WSHSY and CDR2 is SAAADI. The CDR3 sequence is CASIARETQYF. The CDR3 nucleotides are TGCGCCAGCATAGCAAGAGAGACCCAGTACTTC.

The chain has TRBV9 and TRBJ2-7, with no clear D. Per the germline V gene, CDR1 is SGDLS and CDR2 is YYNGEE. V lost 1 base, J lost 6 bases, and 17 bases lay in between. The CDR3 covers 15 residues. The CDR3 spells CASSVIPGPEGEQYF. Here the CDR3 DNA reads TGTGCCAGCAGCGTAATACCCGGACCTGAAGGCGAGCAGTACTTC.

The genes are TRBV6-1 and TRBJ1-5; D uncertain. This CDR3 has 14 amino acids. Germline V lookup: CDR1 MNHNS, CDR2 SASEGT. V lost 5 bases and J 2 bases, leaving 10 bases between the germline ends. The CDR3 here is CASSTRLGNQPQHF. CDR3 in DNA: TGTGCCAGCAGTACAAGGTTGGGCAATCAGCCCCAGCATTTT.

V gene TRBV24-1 combines with J gene TRBJ1-6; 7 bases fit TRBD1. Germline CDR1 and CDR2: KGHDR and SFDVKD. Trimming cost V 2 bases and J 7 bases; bases outside gene matches: 13. This CDR3 region has 18 residues. In DNA form, the CDR3 reads TGTGCCACCAGTGATTACCCTTTTACAGGGGTGGAAAATTCACCCCTCCACTTT. This translates into CATSDYPFTGVENSPLHF.

Details on this clonotype: A read error may explain this, as a much larger clone is one base away. The chain joins TRBV5-5 to TRBJ2-1, with 7 bases fitting TRBD2. The length of the CDR3 is 16 residues. Germline V gives CDR1 SGHKS, CDR2 YYEKEE (reference sequence). J lost 1 base, V lost 3 bases, and 7 bases had no gene match. In DNA form, the CDR3 reads TGTGCCAGCAGCTCCGGGGGGTTGGGGTCCTACAATGAGCAGTTCTTC. It translates to CASSSGGLGSYNEQFF.

Comments on this clonotype: A much larger clone differs by one base, so this may be a read error. V usage is TRBV9 and J usage is TRBJ2-7, with TRBD2 as a possible D gene (5 bases). The CDR3 covers 15 residues. Per the germline V gene, CDR1 is SGDLS and CDR2 is YYNGEE. CDR3 sequence: CVSSVHGNEGYEQYF. The DNA of the CDR3 is TGTGTCAGCAGCGTCCATGGTAACGAGGGCTACGAGCAGTACTTC.

Many counts were recorded for this clonotype. V gene TRBV27 combines with J gene TRBJ2-1; TRBD2 is a possible D gene (5 bases). Per germline, CDR1 MNHEY and CDR2 SMNVEV (reference sequence). This CDR3 has 13 amino acids. V was pared by 6 bases and J by 3 bases, with 9 bases between. The CDR3 DNA follows: TGTGCCAGCAGAATACTAGGCTACAATGAGCAGTTCTTC. Protein sequence: CASRILGYNEQFF.

This clonotype was counted many times. The genes are TRBV5-1 and TRBJ2-1, with a weak D call TRBD2 (6 bases). CDR3 length equals 15 residues. V lost 4 bases and J lost 6, with 17 bases in between. CDR1 is SGHRS and CDR2 is YFSETQ in the germline V gene. The CDR3 here is CASSKEPLALNEQFF. The CDR3 DNA is TGCGCCAGCAGCAAGGAGCCACTAGCTCTCAATGAGCAGTTCTTC.

A remark on this clonotype: A much larger clone is a single base away; this may be a read error. The rearrangement joins TRBV7-2 to TRBJ1-2; D gene unclear. CDR3 length: 14 residues. V was trimmed by 2 bases and J by 6 bases, leaving 13 bases between them. The germline CDR1 and CDR2 sequences are SGHTA and FQGNSA. Here the CDR3 DNA reads TGTGCCAGCAGCTTATCCTACAGACGACATGGCTACACCTTC. Protein product: CASSLSYRRHGYTF.

This clonotype was picked up a small number of times. This chain connects TRBV10-3 to TRBJ1-3, with a weak D call TRBD1 (5 bases). V dropped 2 bases and J dropped 8 bases, with 10 bases sitting between them. Germline CDR1 reads ENHRY; CDR2 reads SYGVKD. CDR3 length equals 13 residues. CDR3 protein: CAISEMQGDTIYF. As DNA, the CDR3 is TGTGCCATCAGTGAGATGCAAGGGGACACCATATATTTT.

The genes are TRBV5-1 and TRBJ1-1; no reliable D call. The ends were cut back, 0 bases at V and 8 bases at J, with 11 bases in the middle. The V gene's germline CDR1 is SGHRS and CDR2 YFSETQ. This CDR3 contains 13 residues. The CDR3 region has the DNA TGCGCCAGCAGCTTGGCCGGAAACAGAGAAGCTTTCTTT. Its protein product is CASSLAGNREAFF.

This clonotype came up a few times. The chain uses TRBV28 and TRBJ2-5; 8 bases map to TRBD1. Germline-derived CDR1 and CDR2 are MDHEN and SYDVKM. The length of the CDR3 is 16 residues. Unmatched junction bases numbered 15, after V lost 7 bases and J lost 5 bases. The CDR3 sequence: CASTIIGQGRVETQYF. The CDR3 DNA sequence: TGTGCCAGCACCATTATCGGACAGGGCCGTGTCGAGACCCAGTACTTC.

Remarks on this clonotype: A clone one base away is much larger, so this may be a read error. The chain employs TRBV15 and TRBJ2-7; the match to TRBD2 covers 7 bases. V lost 3 bases to trimming and J lost 6 bases; unmatched junction nucleotides: 8. Germline loops: CDR1 LNHNV, CDR2 YYDKDF (reference sequence). The CDR3 consists of 14 residues. The CDR3 DNA follows: TGTGCCACCAGCAGGAGCGGGATCACCTGCGAGCAGTACTTC. Its protein is CATSRSGITCEQYF.

This clonotype was detected many times. The chain recombines TRBV5-6 with TRBJ2-7, with D uncertain. The CDR3 loop spans 11 amino acids. CDR1 is SGHDT and CDR2 is YYEEEE in the germline V gene. Trimming removed 3 bases at V and 7 bases at J, with 8 bases between. CDR3 DNA sequence: TGTGCCAGCAGCTCCGAAGGGGAGCAGTACTTC. This translates into CASSSEGEQYF.

This clonotype has a handful of counts. The chain couples TRBV7-9 to TRBJ2-1; D not certain. CDR1 SEHNR and CDR2 FQNEAQ come from the germline V gene (reference sequence). This CDR3 spans 12 amino acids. Trimming shortened V by 2 bases and J by 6 bases, and 5 bases separated the two germline ends. DNA for the CDR3: TGTGCCAGCAGCTTACAGACCAATGAGCAGTTCTTC. It specifies CASSLQTNEQFF.